Listed below are T cell receptor beta chains from one sample, sequenced in a study of blood T cell repertoires in COVID-19. The data were produced by immunoSEQ multiplex PCR, yet TCRdb's version contains in-frame clones alone and is incomplete. The table includes about 160,000 clones, about four fifths detected once. Sample: PBMCs or T cells enriched from blood (not recorded which). The receptors shown here come from a woman in her 50s in a cohort exposed to, infected with or recovered from COVID-19 (not recorded which). Each CDR3 is given with its conserved first and last residue. D genes are given only for firm matches. Some rows mark clone size as missing; the rest say once, few, many or name a class of expanded clone.

j_call | d_call | v_call | clone_size | cdr3_aa | cdr3_nt
TRBJ1-4 | . | TRBV19 | . | CASSIGGATNEKLFF | TGTGCCAGTAGTATTGGAGGGGCAACTAATGAAAAACTGTTTTTT
TRBJ1-4 | . | TRBV6-5 | . | CASSYSSRSAEKLFF | TGTGCCAGCAGTTACTCGTCTCGTTCTGCGGAAAAACTGTTTTTT
TRBJ2-1 | . | TRBV7-8 | few | CASSPTSISYNEQFF | TGTGCCAGCAGCCCCACTAGCATCTCCTACAATGAGCAGTTCTTC
TRBJ2-5 | . | TRBV7-2 | . | CASSLGGNPQETQYF | TGTGCCAGCAGCTTAGGAGGGAACCCGCAAGAGACCCAGTACTTC
TRBJ1-4 | TRBD1 | TRBV4-3 | . | CASSQAGTGSEKLFF | TGCGCCAGCAGCCAAGCCGGGACAGGGTCCGAAAAACTGTTTTTT
TRBJ1-2 | TRBD1 | TRBV5-4 | . | CASSPGTGAARLYGYTF | TGTGCCAGCAGCCCTGGGACAGGGGCTGCCCGTCTCTATGGCTACACCTTC
TRBJ1-4 | TRBD1 | TRBV7-9 | . | CASSSTGGRTGEKLFF | TGTGCCAGCAGCTCGACAGGGGGCCGGACTGGTGAAAAACTGTTTTTT
TRBJ2-5 | TRBD2 | TRBV2 | once | CASSENPGLAAETQYF | TGTGCCAGCAGTGAAAACCCGGGACTAGCAGCCGAGACCCAGTACTTC
TRBJ1-6 | . | TRBV30 | . | CAWSADRSLSPLHF | TGTGCCTGGAGTGCAGACAGGAGCCTTTCACCCCTCCACTTT
TRBJ2-2 | TRBD2 | TRBV13 | . | CASSYRAGGTGELFF | TGTGCCAGCAGCTACCGTGCGGGGGGCACCGGGGAGCTGTTTTTT
TRBJ1-1 | TRBD1 | TRBV28 | . | CASTGQLNTEAFF | TGTGCCAGCACGGGACAGTTGAACACTGAAGCTTTCTTT
TRBJ1-5 | TRBD1 | TRBV30 | once | CAWMTGEKNQPQHF | TGTGCCTGGATGACAGGGGAGAAAAATCAGCCCCAGCATTTT
TRBJ1-6 | TRBD1 | TRBV7-2 | . | CASSQGQGSYNSPLHF | TGTGCCAGCAGTCAAGGACAGGGGTCCTATAATTCACCCCTCCACTTT
TRBJ2-1 | . | TRBV11-1 | . | CASSGLTEHYNEQFF | TGTGCCAGCAGCGGGTTGACAGAACATTACAATGAGCAGTTCTTC
TRBJ2-2 | . | TRBV7-3 | . | CASSLMARANTGELFF | TGTGCCAGCAGCTTAATGGCCAGGGCGAACACCGGGGAGCTGTTTTTT
TRBJ1-6 | . | TRBV5-4 | . | CASSTRSGYNSPLHF | TGTGCCAGCAGCACCCGATCCGGGTATAATTCACCCCTCCACTTT
TRBJ1-1 | TRBD1 | TRBV5-1 | . | CASSLDRGGTEAFF | TGCGCCAGCAGCTTAGACAGGGGAGGCACTGAAGCTTTCTTT
TRBJ1-2 | . | TRBV3-1/TRBV3-2 | . | CASSQEGVAGYDGYTF | TGTGCCAGCAGCCAAGAAGGTGTCGCAGGGTATGATGGCTACACCTTC
TRBJ1-3 | . | TRBV19 | . | CASSMQASGNTIYF | TGTGCCAGTAGTATGCAGGCTTCTGGAAACACCATATATTTT
TRBJ1-6 | TRBD1 | TRBV7-3 | few | CASSLTGDRLNSPLHF | TGTGCCAGCAGCTTAACAGGGGACAGACTGAATTCACCCCTCCACTTT
TRBJ2-2 | TRBD1 | TRBV14 | . | CASSPRTYRGAGELFF | TGTGCCAGCAGCCCTCGGACTTACAGGGGCGCCGGGGAGCTGTTTTTT
TRBJ1-2 | . | TRBV6-5 | . | CATTPLGATEYGYTF | TGTGCCACCACACCCCTGGGGGCGACTGAGTATGGCTACACCTTC
TRBJ2-7 | . | TRBV12-3/TRBV12-4 | . | CASSRLSPYEQYF | TGTGCCAGCAGCCGACTGAGTCCCTACGAGCAGTACTTC
TRBJ1-1 | . | TRBV19 | once | CATKGGDLGSPRAFF | TGTGCCACCAAGGGAGGGGATCTTGGCAGCCCTCGGGCTTTCTTT
TRBJ1-1 | . | TRBV6-4 | . | CASSVSFMGQTEAFF | TGTGCCAGCAGTGTTTCGTTTATGGGGCAGACTGAAGCTTTCTTT
TRBJ1-1 | . | TRBV2 | . | CASSERGWDTEAFF | TGTGCCAGCAGTGAAAGGGGCTGGGACACTGAAGCTTTCTTT
TRBJ1-2 | . | TRBV7-2 | . | CASSITGYGYTF | TGTGCCAGCAGCATTACAGGGTATGGCTACACCTTC
TRBJ1-3 | TRBD1 | TRBV5-4 | . | CASSRWTGVGGNTIYF | TGTGCCAGCAGTCGCTGGACAGGGGTGGGTGGAAACACCATATATTTT
TRBJ2-7 | TRBD1 | TRBV11-2 | . | CASRLNRGDFYEQYF | TGTGCCAGCAGACTAAACAGGGGGGACTTCTACGAGCAGTACTTC
TRBJ1-2 | TRBD1 | TRBV4-1 | . | CASSQGQGAPESGYTF | TGCGCCAGCAGCCAAGGGCAGGGGGCCCCAGAGAGTGGCTACACCTTC
TRBJ1-2 | . | TRBV28 | . | CASSSGRGEGYTF | TGTGCCAGCAGTTCAGGCAGGGGTGAGGGGTACACCTTC
TRBJ1-2 | . | TRBV6-5 | . | CASSLRQSREGYTF | TGTGCCAGCAGTCTCCGACAGAGCAGGGAAGGCTACACCTTC
TRBJ1-2 | TRBD1 | TRBV6-5 | many | CASRRTGAGYTF | TGTGCCAGCAGGCGGACAGGGGCCGGCTACACCTTC
TRBJ1-5 | . | TRBV10-3 | . | CAISESTDLNQPQHF | TGTGCCATCAGTGAGTCTACAGACCTCAATCAGCCCCAGCATTTT
TRBJ2-4 | . | TRBV7-3 | . | CASSLILLAKNIQYF | TGTGCCAGCAGCTTAATACTATTAGCCAAAAACATTCAGTACTTC
TRBJ1-3 | TRBD1 | TRBV19 | few | CASTVTGAGNTIYF | TGTGCCAGTACCGTGACAGGGGCTGGAAACACCATATATTTT
TRBJ2-1 | . | TRBV4-1 | . | CASSPTGTPDEQFF | TGCGCCAGCAGCCCGACCGGGACTCCAGACGAGCAGTTCTTC
TRBJ1-1 | . | TRBV29-1 | . | CSVEEGGDTEAFF | TGCAGCGTTGAAGAAGGAGGGGACACTGAAGCTTTCTTT
TRBJ1-4 | . | TRBV2 | . | CASTEQINEKLFF | TGTGCCAGCACTGAACAGATTAATGAAAAACTGTTTTTT
TRBJ2-3 | . | TRBV3-1/TRBV3-2 | . | CASSQVFRADTQYF | TGTGCCAGCAGCCAAGTTTTTCGGGCAGATACGCAGTATTTT
TRBJ1-2 | . | TRBV4-1 | . | CASSQDPRGGYGYTF | TGCGCCAGCAGCCAAGATCCAAGGGGCGGCTATGGCTACACCTTC
TRBJ2-1 | . | TRBV24-1 | few | CATSVSGKDRQFF | TGTGCCACCAGTGTTTCAGGGAAAGATAGGCAGTTCTTC
TRBJ1-4 | . | TRBV5-1 | . | CASSLEYGGGEKLFF | TGCGCCAGCAGCTTGGAATACGGGGGAGGGGAAAAACTGTTTTTT
TRBJ1-2 | TRBD1 | TRBV2 | once | CASSLSPNTGGDGYTF | TGTGCCAGCAGTCTAAGCCCTAATACAGGGGGCGATGGCTACACCTTC
TRBJ2-5 | TRBD2 | TRBV7-2 | . | CASSLQLAPGETQYF | TGTGCCAGCAGCTTACAACTAGCGCCAGGGGAGACCCAGTACTTC
TRBJ2-3 | TRBD2 | TRBV30 | . | CAWSVDDAGGGNTQYF | TGTGCCTGGAGTGTAGACGACGCGGGGGGGGGAAATACGCAGTATTTT
TRBJ2-3 | . | TRBV18 | . | CASSPTGGTDTQYF | TGTGCCAGCTCACCGACAGGCGGCACAGATACGCAGTATTTT
TRBJ1-2 | . | TRBV5-4 | . | CASSQDIITIGYTF | TGTGCCAGCAGCCAGGACATAATAACTATAGGCTACACCTTC
TRBJ1-5 | . | TRBV19 | . | CASSLLVEFGQPQHF | TGTGCCAGTAGTCTCCTAGTCGAGTTTGGGCAGCCCCAGCATTTT
TRBJ1-2 | . | TRBV5-4 | . | CASSYPGIGYGYTF | TGTGCCAGCAGTTACCCAGGGATCGGCTATGGCTACACCTTC
TRBJ2-7 | TRBD1 | TRBV7-2 | few | CASSWGQGFYEQYF | TGTGCCAGCAGCTGGGGACAGGGTTTCTACGAGCAGTACTTC
TRBJ1-4 | TRBD1 | TRBV9 | few | CASSVEGTGGTNEKLFF | TGTGCCAGCAGCGTAGAAGGGACAGGGGGGACTAATGAAAAACTGTTTTTT
TRBJ2-5 | . | TRBV4-2 | once | CASSQAEGSTGETQYF | TGTGCCAGCAGCCAAGCTGAGGGTTCGACCGGAGAGACCCAGTACTTC
TRBJ1-6 | . | TRBV9 | . | CASSQMRDSPLHF | TGTGCCAGCAGCCAAATGCGGGATTCACCCCTCCACTTT
TRBJ2-7 | TRBD1 | TRBV7-9 | . | CASSARTGVKDEQYF | TGTGCCAGCAGCGCCCGGACAGGGGTGAAGGACGAGCAGTACTTC
TRBJ2-1 | . | TRBV28 | . | CASSFDALGSRGEQFF | TGTGCCAGCAGTTTTGATGCCTTAGGGTCTAGGGGTGAGCAGTTCTTC
TRBJ1-6 | . | TRBV2 | . | CASSEGRQINSPLHF | TGTGCCAGCAGTGAAGGGCGGCAGATTAATTCACCCCTCCACTTT
TRBJ1-2 | TRBD1 | TRBV19 | . | CASSRDREISGYTF | TGTGCCAGTAGTCGGGACAGGGAAATTAGTGGCTACACCTTC
TRBJ1-1 | TRBD1 | TRBV7-2 | . | CASSLHIDRGRGEAFF | TGTGCCAGCAGCTTACACATTGACAGGGGCCGCGGTGAAGCTTTCTTT
TRBJ1-5 | . | TRBV29-1 | . | CSVAGADNQPQHF | TGCAGCGTCGCGGGGGCGGACAATCAGCCCCAGCATTTT